The following is a T cell receptor beta chain sequence with its context. Its antigen is unknown. This record comes from a study of monozygotic twins with cystic fibrosis. The table came from immunoSEQ multiplex PCR; TCRdb's copy has only in-frame clones and leaves some out. Seen here are fewer than 20,000 clones, around 96% observed once, and the top ten hold about 0.62%. Study-wide points: V usage most resembled the co-twin in 13 of 16 pairs. Low clonality (median roughly 0.0087) suggested a mostly naive repertoire. Monozygotic CF twins shared more identical nucleotide clonotypes than unrelated patients.

The CDR3 sequence is 13 residues long. CDR1 and CDR2 from the germline V gene are MNHEY and SVGAGI. V gave up 6 bases and J gave up 2 bases, with 10 bases separating them. The chain couples TRBV6-5 to TRBJ1-2; D may be TRBD1 (5 bases). Sequencing was done on a sample of blood. This receptor was obtained from a girl aged 2-10 years with cystic fibrosis. The CDR3 sequence is CASRRTLNYGYTF. CDR3 bases: TGTGCCAGCAGGAGGACACTCAACTATGGCTACACCTTC.